These 30 T cell receptor beta chains originate from one sample sequenced in a study of pediatric ulcerative colitis. Generated by immunoSEQ multiplex PCR, the TCRdb table keeps only in-frame clones and is missing some. The sample lists around 68,000 clones, 77% occurring once. The sample was blood. These TCRs come from a boy aged 5-17 years with moderate ulcerative colitis.

The genes are TRBV4-1 and TRBJ2-3; the D gene is possibly TRBD2 (6 bases). The ends were cut back, 6 bases at V and 2 bases at J, with 24 bases in the middle. Per the germline V gene, CDR1 is MGHRA and CDR2 is YSYEKL. The CDR3 extends over 18 amino acids. This chain's CDR3 is CASSPQPRDLSSTDTQYF. CDR3 DNA: TGCGCCAGCAGTCCGCAGCCCCGGGACTTGAGTTCCACAGATACGCAGTATTTT.

The chain uses TRBV7-2 and TRBJ2-7, with 11 nucleotides matching TRBD2. Germline loops: CDR1 SGHTA, CDR2 FQGNSA. V lost 5 bases to trimming and J lost 0 bases; unmatched junction nucleotides: 3. The CDR3 loop spans 15 amino acids. The CDR3 spells CASSKTSGDSYEQYF. The DNA of the CDR3 is TGTGCCAGCAGCAAGACTAGCGGGGACTCCTACGAGCAGTACTTC.

The V gene is TRBV19, the J gene TRBJ2-3; TRBD1 agrees at 11 bases. The CDR3 loop spans 13 amino acids. CDR1 and CDR2 from the germline V gene are LNHDA and SQIVND (reference sequence). J gave up 6 bases and V 6 bases, and 2 bases lay outside the gene matches. In nucleotides, the CDR3 is TGTGCCAGTAGACGGGACAGGGGGGATACGCAGTATTTT. Translation: CASRRDRGDTQYF.

In this sample, this clone turned up a few times. This chain joins TRBV25-1 and TRBJ1-1; a weak D match, TRBD1 (6 bases). CDR1 is MGHDK, CDR2 SYGVNS, per germline. The germline V and J ends were trimmed by 3 bases and 7 bases, with 12 bases remaining between them. The CDR3 covers 13 residues. The CDR3 nucleotides read TGTGCCAGCAGTGATGGGGCAGGGGTTGAAGCTTTCTTT. This sequence encodes CASSDGAGVEAFF.

J is TRBJ2-7 and V is TRBV6-1; D is undetermined. From germline, CDR1 is MNHNS and CDR2 SASEGT. This CDR3 has 12 residues. V shed 4 bases and J shed 7 bases, with 11 bases lying between them. CDR3 in DNA: TGTGCCAGCAGTGGAGATCTATGGGAGCAGTACTTC. Its protein product is CASSGDLWEQYF.

As regards this clone: The CDR3 does not end in the conserved phenylalanine or tryptophan, so this is likely a read error. It is unclear where the CDR3 begins or ends on the DNA, so no DNA is shown, and the CDR3 is as TCRdb lists it. V and J are TRBV30 and TRBJ2-7; the table's TRBD1 call for D was not verified on the DNA. The CDR3 extends over 11 residues, inclusive of both ends. Germline V CDR1 and CDR2: GTSNPN, SVGIG (reference sequence). CDR3: CAWTIPTEYHL.

The chain is built from TRBV19 and TRBJ1-3; D may be TRBD1 (5 bases). This CDR3 spans 16 amino acids. V was trimmed by 6 bases and J by 4 bases, leaving 19 bases between them. CDR1 and CDR2 from the germline V gene are LNHDA and SQIVND (reference sequence). The CDR3 DNA is TGTGCCAGTAGCGTAGTTGGGGCGCCCTCCGGAAACACCATATATTTT. Its protein product is CASSVVGAPSGNTIYF.

V gene TRBV7-6 combines with J gene TRBJ1-4; no reliable D call. Trimming pared 1 base from V and 0 bases from J, leaving 12 bases between. Germline values: CDR1 SGHVS, CDR2 FNYEAQ. CDR3 length: 17 residues. The chain's CDR3 is CASSLEGTVATNEKLFF. CDR3 coding DNA: TGTGCCAGCAGCTTAGAGGGCACCGTTGCAACTAATGAAAAACTGTTTTTT.

V gene TRBV2 combines with J gene TRBJ1-5, with TRBD1 as a possible D gene (6 bases). Looked up from germline, CDR1 is SNHLY and CDR2 is FYNNEI. The CDR3 extends over 15 amino acids. Trimming cost V 3 bases and J 2 bases, with 11 bases left between them. CDR3 loop: CASSEWGHRNQPQHF. CDR3 DNA: TGTGCCAGCAGTGAGTGGGGGCATCGCAATCAGCCCCAGCATTTT.

This clone has a handful of counts. The rearrangement links TRBV25-1 to TRBJ1-1; 9 nucleotides align to TRBD1. J gave up 5 bases and V 6 bases, and 10 bases lay outside the gene matches. Per the germline V gene, CDR1 is MGHDK and CDR2 is SYGVNS. The CDR3 sequence is 15 residues long. Here the CDR3 DNA reads TGTGCCAGCAGACTACAGGGGGCGTACAAAACTGAAGCTTTCTTT. Encoded protein: CASRLQGAYKTEAFF.

The chain employs TRBV21-1 and TRBJ2-4; the table gives TRBD2 as D, unverified against the DNA. TRBV21-1 is a documented pseudogene. The CDR3 runs 16 residues. The CDR3: CASSGGRGLSKNIQYF. The CDR3 DNA reads as TGTGCCAGCAGCGGGGGGAGGGGCCTGTCCAAAAACATTCAGTACTTC.

The V call is TRBV9, the J call TRBJ2-3, with D tentatively TRBD2 (5 bases). CDR1 is SGDLS, CDR2 YYNGEE, per germline. The V end lost 2 bases, the J end lost 6 bases, and 13 bases lay between the germline ends. CDR3 size: 14 residues. The CDR3, as DNA: TGTGCCAGCAGCGTGGCGGGCCGCCCCGATACGCAGTATTTT. It specifies CASSVAGRPDTQYF.

A note on this clone: The identical CDR3 is also encoded by other nucleotide sequences in the sample. The V call is TRBV27, the J call TRBJ1-2; 7 bases are a match to TRBD1. Germline V gene data show CDR1 as MNHEY and CDR2 as SMNVEV (reference sequence). The CDR3 totals 13 residues. J lost 4 bases, V lost 3 bases, and 2 bases had no gene match. CDR3 sequence (DNA): TGTGCCAGCAGTTTGCGACAGGGCTATGGCTACACCTTC. Translation: CASSLRQGYGYTF.

This chain's CDR3 is CASSEKGAYNEQFF. For the CDR3, the DNA is TGCGCCAGCAGTGAGAAGGGGGCCTACAATGAGCAGTTCTTC. This chain connects TRBV10-1 to TRBJ2-1, with D maybe TRBD1 (6 bases). CDR3 length: 14 amino acids. The V gene lost 2 bases and the J gene lost 2 bases, with 7 bases spanning the gap. CDR1 and CDR2 (germline): WNHNN, SYGVQD (reference sequence).

This chain joins TRBV7-6 and TRBJ2-5; 7 bases line up with TRBD2. V was clipped by 5 bases and J by 4 bases; unmatched bases: 7. The CDR3 is 14 amino acids. CDR1 and CDR2 (germline): SGHVS, FNYEAQ. CDR3 protein: CASSHNSGGETQYF. The CDR3 DNA sequence: TGTGCCAGCAGCCACAACTCGGGGGGAGAGACCCAGTACTTC.

The chain's CDR3 is CASSWGSGANVLTF. The CDR3 DNA reads as TGTGCCAGCAGCTGGGGATCGGGGGCCAACGTCCTGACTTTC. The chain has TRBV7-2 and TRBJ2-6; no reliable D call. Deletions cut 4 bases from V and 4 bases from J, with 8 bases between. CDR1 is SGHTA, CDR2 FQGNSA, per germline. This CDR3 has 14 residues.

The rearrangement links TRBV10-3 to TRBJ1-4, with 7 bases that match TRBD1. CDR1 is ENHRY, CDR2 SYGVKD, per germline. With 2 bases clipped from V and 10 bases from J, the junction kept 13 bases outside the gene matches. The CDR3 sequence is 16 residues long. CDR3 in DNA: TGTGCCATCAGTGAGGTTGGGGGGACAGAGGAAGGAAAACTGTTTTTT. This translates into CAISEVGGTEEGKLFF.

The J gene is TRBJ2-4, the V gene TRBV6-5; D is unresolved. Per the germline V gene, CDR1 is MNHEY and CDR2 is SVGAGI. V gave up 6 bases and J gave up 0 bases, with 12 bases separating them. This CDR3 comprises 15 residues. The DNA of the CDR3 is TGTGCCAGCAGCCTTAGTCCACTAGCCAAAAACATTCAGTACTTC. Residues: CASSLSPLAKNIQYF.

This chain links TRBV27 with TRBJ1-2, with D unresolved. CDR1 and CDR2 from the germline V gene are MNHEY and SMNVEV (reference sequence). The CDR3 is made up of 15 amino acids. V was cut by 0 bases and J by 0 bases, with 8 bases left in between. As DNA, the CDR3 is TGTGCCAGCAGTTTATCCCCGCATGCTAACTATGGCTACACCTTC. Amino acids: CASSLSPHANYGYTF.

This chain joins TRBV10-3 and TRBJ2-2; no clear D. This CDR3 has 13 residues. From germline, CDR1 is ENHRY and CDR2 SYGVKD. V gave up 1 base and J gave up 9 bases, with 9 bases separating them. CDR3 sequence: CAISEWVTRELFF. CDR3 bases: TGTGCCATCAGTGAGTGGGTGACGAGGGAGCTGTTTTTT.

This clone came up once. The V call is TRBV5-4, the J call TRBJ2-7; TRBD1 might be the D (5 bases). The CDR3 length is 14 residues. The ends were cut back, 5 bases at V and 6 bases at J, with 18 bases in the middle. Germline V lookup: CDR1 SGHNT, CDR2 YYREEE (reference sequence). The CDR3 sequence: CASSPQGAGSEQYF. Here the CDR3 DNA reads TGTGCCAGCAGTCCACAAGGGGCTGGTTCCGAGCAGTACTTC.

This clone is classed as medium-sized (0.01 to 0.1%). The chain uses TRBV25-1 and TRBJ1-3; D is unclear. The V and J ends lost 3 bases and 2 bases respectively, with 14 bases between them. The CDR3 length is 16 residues. Germline V lookup: CDR1 MGHDK, CDR2 SYGVNS. The CDR3 nucleotides read TGTGCCAGCAGTGACCGGGCAGGATGGGCTGGAAACACCATATATTTT. It codes for CASSDRAGWAGNTIYF.

This clone showed up just a few times. The chain joins TRBV6-5 to TRBJ1-2; a weak D match, TRBD1 (6 bases). Trimming shortened V by 5 bases and J by 5 bases, and 12 bases separated the two germline ends. The length of the CDR3 is 13 residues. Germline V CDR1 and CDR2: MNHEY, SVGAGI. CDR3 amino acids: CASSLGGEYGYTF. CDR3 nucleotides: TGTGCCAGCAGTCTAGGGGGAGAGTATGGCTACACCTTC.

The chain carries TRBV9 and TRBJ2-7, with D possibly being TRBD2 (5 bases). V lost 1 base and J lost 1, with 12 bases in between. This CDR3 region has 15 residues. Germline-derived CDR1 and CDR2 are SGDLS and YYNGEE. CDR3 DNA: TGTGCCAGCAGCGTATACGGGGATCTTTCCTACGAGCAGTACTTC. Translating it yields CASSVYGDLSYEQYF.

The chain joins TRBV9 to TRBJ2-7; maybe TRBD2 (5 bases). Trimming left V 1 base short and J 0 bases short, with 11 bases between. Looked up from germline, CDR1 is SGDLS and CDR2 is YYNGEE. This CDR3 contains 15 residues. The CDR3 region has the DNA TGTGCCAGCAGCGTATCGAGCGGAAGCTCCTACGAGCAGTACTTC. The encoded protein is CASSVSSGSSYEQYF.

The genes are TRBV7-2 and TRBJ2-7; perhaps TRBD2 as D (5 bases). Germline-derived CDR1 and CDR2 are SGHTA and FQGNSA. This CDR3 is 16 amino acids long. Trimming removed 2 bases at V and 2 bases at J, with 16 bases between. Here the CDR3 DNA reads TGTGCCAGCAGCTTAAGGACGGGGTTTGGCCCCTACGAGCAGTACTTC. Its protein is CASSLRTGFGPYEQYF.

In its sample, this clone was seen a few times. The CDR3 DNA is TGTGCCACCAGCAGAGATTACGGTAGCAATCAGCCCCAGCATTTT. It translates to CATSRDYGSNQPQHF. The V and J genes are TRBV15 and TRBJ1-5; D is uncertain. V was trimmed by 0 bases and J by 0 bases, leaving 6 bases between them. This CDR3 comprises 15 residues. The germline gives CDR1 LNHNV, CDR2 YYDKDF (reference sequence).

The chain carries TRBV9 and TRBJ2-1, with 9 bases lining up with TRBD1. CDR1 is SGDLS and CDR2 is YYNGEE in the germline V gene. With V trimmed by 2 bases and J by 4 bases, 4 bases remained unmatched. CDR3 size: 15 residues. The CDR3 nucleotides are TGTGCCAGCAGCGTCGGGGACAGGGATTACAATGAGCAGTTCTTC. As protein: CASSVGDRDYNEQFF.

This sequence joins TRBV5-1 and TRBJ2-1, with 9 positions matching TRBD1. The V gene end was trimmed by 2 bases and the J gene end by 10 bases; junction bases not matched to a gene: 4. The CDR3 runs to 13 residues. Germline assignment: CDR1 SGHRS and CDR2 YFSETQ. The CDR3 nucleotides are TGCGCCAGCAGCTTTGGACAGGGGAACGAGCAGTTCTTC. Translation: CASSFGQGNEQFF. The full variable domain, with the rest looked up from reference TRBV5-1 and TRBJ2-1, is KAGVTQTPRYLIKTRGQQVTLSCSPISGHRSVSWYQQTPGQGLQFLFEYFSETQRNKGNFPGRFSGRQFSNSRSEMNVSTLELGDSALYLCASSFGQGNEQFFGPGTRLTVL.

This clone was seen a few times. The chain employs TRBV7-8 and TRBJ1-5; D gene ambiguous. This CDR3 has 15 residues. Trimming took off 0 bases at V and 2 bases at J, with 8 bases between the two ends. The germline V gene has CDR1 SGHVS and CDR2 FQNEAQ. In DNA form, the CDR3 reads TGTGCCAGCAGCTTAGCGAGGGCCGGCAATCAGCCCCAGCATTTT. Translation: CASSLARAGNQPQHF.